Below, 24 T cell receptor beta chains from the same sample are listed, as sequenced in a study of blood T cell repertoires in COVID-19. The data were produced by immunoSEQ multiplex PCR, yet TCRdb's version contains in-frame clones alone and is incomplete. The sample includes over 150,000 clones, approximately 80% seen only once; the top ten take about 11%. The sequencing sample was made of PBMCs or T cells enriched from blood (not recorded which). Receptors originate from a man in his forties who had recovered from COVID-19.

The V call is TRBV29-1, the J call TRBJ1-1; D might be TRBD1 (6 bases). Deletions cut 5 bases from V and 1 base from J, with 11 bases between. Germline-derived CDR1 and CDR2 are SQVTM and ANQGSEA. The CDR3 spans 13 residues. The CDR3 sequence: CSVRLQGNTEAFF. The DNA for the CDR3 is TGCAGCGTTCGATTACAGGGGAACACTGAAGCTTTCTTT.

V and J are TRBV19 and TRBJ2-2; D is ambiguous. V dropped 5 bases and J dropped 1 base, with 5 bases sitting between them. Germline V CDR1 and CDR2: LNHDA, SQIVND (reference sequence). CDR3 length equals 13 residues. In nucleotides, the CDR3 is TGTGCCAGTAGTCCCTTGAACACCGGGGAGCTGTTTTTT. Translation: CASSPLNTGELFF.

This rearrangement joins TRBV7-3 to TRBJ2-3, with 7 bases that match TRBD2. Unmatched junction bases numbered 3, after V lost 6 bases and J lost 0 bases. Germline V CDR1 and CDR2: SGHTA, FQGTGA. The CDR3 runs to 14 residues. For the CDR3, the DNA is TGTGCCAGCAGTCGTAGCGGGAGCACAGATACGCAGTATTTT. This translates into CASSRSGSTDTQYF.

The chain employs TRBV19 and TRBJ2-1; TRBD2 agrees at 8 bases. From germline, CDR1 is LNHDA and CDR2 SQIVND (reference sequence). J gave up 5 bases and V 3 bases, and 9 bases lay outside the gene matches. The CDR3 spans 16 residues. DNA of the CDR3: TGTGCCAGTAGTATTTTTGGAACTAGCGGTAACAATGAGCAGTTCTTC. This sequence encodes CASSIFGTSGNNEQFF.

CDR3 nucleotide sequence: TGCGCCAGCAGCCTCCAGGGGGGCTCCCTGGATACGCAGTATTTT. The encoded protein is CASSLQGGSLDTQYF. This rearrangement joins TRBV5-1 to TRBJ2-3; a weak D match, TRBD1 (7 bases). The V gene's germline CDR1 is SGHRS and CDR2 YFSETQ. V lost 4 bases and J 6 bases, leaving 18 bases between the germline ends. The CDR3 extends over 15 amino acids.

This chain links TRBV4-2 with TRBJ1-1; D ambiguous. V shed 4 bases and J shed 3 bases, with 15 bases lying between them. The CDR3 totals 15 residues. Per the germline V gene, CDR1 is LGHNA and CDR2 is YNFKEQ. CDR3 bases: TGTGCCAGCAGCCTAACCCATCCATCGGACACTGAAGCTTTCTTT. Translating it yields CASSLTHPSDTEAFF.

The chain links TRBV9 to TRBJ2-3; D unresolved. The V and J ends lost 3 bases and 5 bases respectively, with 4 bases between them. Germline values: CDR1 SGDLS, CDR2 YYNGEE. CDR3 size: 11 residues. The CDR3 DNA sequence: TGTGCCAGCAGCGCTCGAGATACGCAGTATTTT. Translation: CASSARDTQYF.

The V gene is TRBV7-2, the J gene TRBJ2-2, with 7 bases lining up with TRBD2. This CDR3 spans 18 amino acids. The ends lost 5 bases at V and 1 base at J; junction bases unmatched: 13. Germline V gene sequence: CDR1 SGHTA, CDR2 FQGNSA. DNA of the CDR3: TGTGCCAGCAGCCCCGCCCGGGCGGCTAGCGGGAACACCGGGGAGCTGTTTTTT. Its translation: CASSPARAASGNTGELFF.

This clone was observed a single time. The gene calls are TRBV7-2 and TRBJ1-1; no clear D. V was shortened by 5 bases and J by 0 bases, with 13 bases between the two germline ends. CDR1 SGHTA and CDR2 FQGNSA come from the germline V gene. CDR3 length: 15 residues. CDR3 region: CASSPAAVLNTEAFF. The CDR3 nucleotides read TGTGCCAGCAGCCCTGCTGCAGTCTTGAACACTGAAGCTTTCTTT.

This clone has only one observation. The V gene is TRBV5-1, the J gene TRBJ2-1; tentative D call: TRBD1 (5 bases). V dropped 0 bases and J dropped 6 bases, with 7 bases sitting between them. The CDR3 covers 13 residues. Germline CDR1 is SGHRS and CDR2 is YFSETQ. CDR3 in amino acids: CASSLGQGNEQFF. For the CDR3, the DNA is TGCGCCAGCAGCTTGGGGCAGGGCAATGAGCAGTTCTTC.

The CDR3 nucleotides are TGCGCCAGCAGCTTATCGGGGTACGCCGGGGAGCTGTTTTTT. It specifies CASSLSGYAGELFF. The chain employs TRBV5-1 and TRBJ2-2, with D perhaps matching TRBD2 (5 bases). Trimming removed 2 bases from V and 6 bases from J, with 11 bases in between. Germline loops: CDR1 SGHRS, CDR2 YFSETQ. This CDR3 region has 14 residues.

The V gene is TRBV6-5, the J gene TRBJ1-1, with 7 positions matching TRBD1. V was pared by 5 bases and J by 12 bases, with 9 bases of the junction left unmatched. CDR3 length equals 12 residues. CDR1 is MNHEY, CDR2 SVGAGI, per germline. The CDR3 DNA reads as TGTGCCAGCAGTATGAGGGGGCCGGGAACTTTCTTT. This codes for CASSMRGPGTFF.

The chain is built from TRBV4-2 and TRBJ2-2; a weak D match, TRBD1 (5 bases). Germline values: CDR1 LGHNA, CDR2 YNFKEQ. The CDR3 consists of 15 residues. V was pared by 4 bases and J by 1 base, with 10 bases between. The CDR3, as DNA: TGTGCCAGCAGCCCAGGGTACGGGAACACCGGGGAGCTGTTTTTT. Protein sequence: CASSPGYGNTGELFF.

The chain joins TRBV7-2 to TRBJ2-6, with 10 bases aligning to TRBD1. The germline V gene encodes CDR1 SGHTA and CDR2 FQGNSA. The CDR3 has 17 amino acids. J gave up 2 bases and V 5 bases, and 6 bases lay outside the gene matches. CDR3 bases: TGTGCCAGCAGCCTTCGACAGGGGGCGCCTGGGGCCAACGTCCTGACTTTC. Protein: CASSLRQGAPGANVLTF.

This clone was seen more than once but under ten times. The chain combines TRBV6-5 with TRBJ2-6; possibly TRBD1 for D (5 bases). V was cut by 7 bases and J by 4 bases, with 11 bases left in between. Per germline, CDR1 MNHEY and CDR2 SVGAGI. This CDR3 is 14 amino acids long. The CDR3 coding sequence is TGTGCCAGCAACAGGAGCCCGGGGGCCAACGTCCTGACTTTC. Protein product: CASNRSPGANVLTF.

This chain connects TRBV4-1 to TRBJ1-6; maybe TRBD1 (6 bases). The CDR3 has 15 residues. CDR1 MGHRA and CDR2 YSYEKL come from the germline V gene. V shed 4 bases and J shed 10 bases, with 17 bases lying between them. CDR3 sequence reads: CASSLSGQRGSPLHF. The CDR3 coding sequence is TGCGCCAGCAGCCTATCCGGACAGAGAGGATCACCCCTCCACTTT.

This chain uses TRBV2 with TRBJ1-6; D gene ambiguous. This CDR3 spans 15 amino acids. Germline values: CDR1 SNHLY, CDR2 FYNNEI. Trimming cost V 4 bases and J 9 bases, with 16 bases left between them. The CDR3 DNA reads TGTGCCAGCAGTGCGAACCTAAATTCTATTTCACCCCTCCACTTT. Translation: CASSANLNSISPLHF.

The gene calls are TRBV5-4 and TRBJ2-7; 11 bases map to TRBD2. The CDR3 extends over 15 amino acids. CDR1 is SGHNT, CDR2 YYREEE, per germline (reference sequence). Losses at the gene ends were 4 bases for V and 2 bases for J; bases not matched to a gene: 5. The CDR3 DNA reads TGTGCCAGCAGCCCGACTAGCGGGACCACCTACGAGCAGTACTTC. Translating it yields CASSPTSGTTYEQYF.

This sequence joins TRBV18 and TRBJ2-7; 10 bases align to TRBD1. CDR3 length equals 16 residues. Losses at the gene ends were 3 bases for V and 2 bases for J; bases not matched to a gene: 7. The germline V gene encodes CDR1 KGHSH and CDR2 LQKENI. DNA of the CDR3: TGTGCCAGCTCACCTTCAACCGGGACAGGGGCCTACGAGCAGTACTTC. The encoded protein is CASSPSTGTGAYEQYF.

This chain joins TRBV7-2 and TRBJ1-1; TRBD1 might be the D (5 bases). Trimming stripped 1 base from V and 6 bases from J, with 15 bases between. CDR3 size: 15 residues. CDR1 is SGHTA, CDR2 FQGNSA, per germline. The CDR3 sequence: CASSLDPRVGAEAFF. The DNA of the CDR3 is TGTGCCAGCAGCTTAGATCCCAGGGTGGGCGCTGAAGCTTTCTTT.

The table lists this clone with a count of one. This rearrangement joins TRBV7-9 to TRBJ1-6; perhaps TRBD1 as D (6 bases). Trimming took 2 bases from V and 6 from J, leaving 11 bases between them. Germline CDR1 is SEHNR and CDR2 is FQNEAQ (reference sequence). The CDR3 covers 15 residues. The CDR3 sequence is CASSLLTGFNSPLHF. The DNA of the CDR3 is TGTGCCAGCAGCTTATTGACAGGTTTTAATTCACCCCTCCACTTT.

The chain employs TRBV10-3 and TRBJ1-1; 10 bases agree with TRBD1. CDR1 is ENHRY and CDR2 is SYGVKD in the germline V gene. The CDR3 is made up of 15 amino acids. Trimming removed 6 bases from V and 0 bases from J; junction bases left unmatched: 4. This CDR3 reads CAIRSDRGLNTEAFF. The DNA of the CDR3 is TGTGCCATCAGGAGCGACAGGGGGCTGAACACTGAAGCTTTCTTT.

The V gene is TRBV7-2, the J gene TRBJ2-7; 8 positions match TRBD2. The germline V gene has CDR1 SGHTA and CDR2 FQGNSA. The CDR3 consists of 18 residues. Losses at the gene ends were 1 base for V and 1 base for J; bases not matched to a gene: 12. The CDR3 bases are TGTGCCAGCAGCTTAGTGGCCATTACGGGAGGGGGGTCCTACGAGCAGTACTTC. This gives the protein CASSLVAITGGGSYEQYF.

V is TRBV28 and J is TRBJ1-1, with D hard to call. The V end was cut by 5 bases, the J end by 0 bases, with 25 bases between. CDR3 length equals 19 residues. Germline lookup yields CDR1 MDHEN and CDR2 SYDVKM. The chain's CDR3 is CASSQVLPFGGQMNTEAFF. CDR3 bases: TGTGCCAGCAGTCAAGTCCTCCCTTTTGGTGGGCAGATGAACACTGAAGCTTTCTTT.